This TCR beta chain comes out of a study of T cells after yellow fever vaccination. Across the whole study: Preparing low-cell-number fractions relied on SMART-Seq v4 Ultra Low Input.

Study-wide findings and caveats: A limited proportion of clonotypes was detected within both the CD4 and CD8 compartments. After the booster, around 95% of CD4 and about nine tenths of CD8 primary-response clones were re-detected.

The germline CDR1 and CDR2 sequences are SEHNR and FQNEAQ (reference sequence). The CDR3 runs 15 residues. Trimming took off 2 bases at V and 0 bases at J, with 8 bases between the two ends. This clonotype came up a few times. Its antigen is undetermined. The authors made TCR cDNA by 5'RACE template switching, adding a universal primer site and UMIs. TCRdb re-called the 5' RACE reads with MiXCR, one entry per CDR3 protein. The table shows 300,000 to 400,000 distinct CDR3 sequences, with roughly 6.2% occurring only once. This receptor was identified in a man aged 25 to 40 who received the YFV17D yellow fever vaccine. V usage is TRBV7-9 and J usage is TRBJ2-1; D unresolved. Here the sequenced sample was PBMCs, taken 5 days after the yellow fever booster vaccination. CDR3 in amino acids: CASSLSADSYNEQFF. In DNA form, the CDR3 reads TGTGCCAGCAGCTTAAGTGCGGACTCCTACAATGAGCAGTTCTTC.